A single sample is the source of the 20 T cell receptor beta chains below, sequenced in a study of beta chain features in type 1 diabetes. Findings of the study overall: Moderately but significantly shorter TCRB CDR3s were found in Type 1 diabetes patients in all four CD4+ subsets.

These receptors lack a known antigen. Investigators reverse transcribed all isolated RNA, so they sequenced expressed TCRB transcripts. The data were produced by immunoSEQ multiplex PCR, yet TCRdb's version contains in-frame clones alone and is incomplete. The table records nearly 700,000 clones, 10% to 15% of them present only once. The sample consisted of naive CD4+ T cells from blood. These receptors came from a man younger than 35 with type 1 diabetes.

The rearrangement links TRBV25-1 to TRBJ2-5; D unresolved. The CDR3 has 17 amino acids. CDR1 and CDR2 from the germline V gene are MGHDK and SYGVNS. V lost 1 base to trimming and J lost 0 bases, with 15 bases between them. The CDR3 is CASSELRSADYQETQYF. In nucleotides, the CDR3 is TGTGCCAGCAGTGAATTAAGGTCAGCCGATTACCAAGAGACCCAGTACTTC.

This clone was counted between two and nine times. The CDR3 sequence is CASWTGGDSPLHF. The CDR3, as DNA: TGTGCCAGTTGGACAGGGGGGGATTCACCCCTCCACTTT. The J gene is TRBJ1-6, the V gene TRBV7-9; the match to TRBD1 covers 10 bases. CDR3 length equals 13 residues. The junction had 4 bases not matched to a gene; V was cut back by 9 bases and J by 8 bases. The V gene's germline CDR1 is SEHNR and CDR2 FQNEAQ (reference sequence).

This chain connects TRBV28 to TRBJ2-1; tentatively, D is TRBD1 (6 bases). Germline CDR1 reads MDHEN; CDR2 reads SYDVKM. This CDR3 has 16 residues. Trimming took 4 bases from V and 7 from J, leaving 20 bases between them. CDR3 bases: TGTGCCAGCAGTTCTTTTTTGGGGGACATTAGGAATGAGCAGTTCTTC. Its translation is CASSSFLGDIRNEQFF.

The chain has TRBV21-1 and TRBJ2-1. TRBV21-1 is reported as a pseudogene. The length of the CDR3 is 11 residues. DNA for the CDR3: TGTGCCAGCAGCGGACCCGATGAGCAGTTCTTC. The encoded protein is CASSGPDEQFF.

This clone was observed a few times. The rearrangement links TRBV11-2 to TRBJ2-7; no clear D gene. Trimming left V 6 bases short and J 0 bases short, with 9 bases between. In germline, CDR1 is SGHAT, CDR2 FQNNGV. This CDR3 is built from 13 residues. The CDR3 is CASRYSSSYEQYF. DNA of the CDR3: TGTGCCAGCAGGTACAGCAGCTCCTACGAGCAGTACTTC.

The chain carries TRBV6-5 and TRBJ1-4, with 7 bases that match TRBD1. Germline CDR1 reads MNHEY; CDR2 reads SVGAGI. J lost 8 bases, V lost 4 bases, and 13 bases had no gene match. This CDR3 is built from 16 residues. The CDR3 sequence: CASSSKMAGGKEKLFF. As DNA, the CDR3 is TGTGCCAGCAGTTCTAAGATGGCAGGGGGAAAGGAAAAACTGTTTTTT.

This clone has only a few counts. The V call is TRBV29-1, the J call TRBJ2-2, with D possibly TRBD1 on 7 matching bases. V was clipped by 4 bases and J by 5 bases, with 14 bases between them. Per the germline V gene, CDR1 is SQVTM and CDR2 is ANQGSEA. CDR3 length: 14 amino acids. The CDR3 sequence: CSVVGAGGTGELFF. The DNA for the CDR3 is TGCAGCGTTGTAGGGGCAGGGGGGACCGGGGAGCTGTTTTTT.

CDR3 loop: CASSVDSFQAYEQYF. The CDR3 DNA sequence: TGTGCCAGCAGCGTCGACAGCTTTCAGGCCTACGAGCAGTACTTC. The V call is TRBV9, the J call TRBJ2-7, with a possible D match to TRBD1 (5 bases). CDR1 and CDR2 (germline): SGDLS, YYNGEE. V dropped 2 bases and J dropped 2 bases, with 14 bases sitting between them. The CDR3 is 15 amino acids.

Only a few counts were recorded for this clone. The rearrangement uses TRBV28 and TRBJ2-6; 7 bases are a match to TRBD1. CDR1 is MDHEN and CDR2 is SYDVKM in the germline V gene. V was clipped by 2 bases and J by 2 bases; unmatched bases: 3. The CDR3 runs to 16 residues. CDR3 amino acids: CASSLPTGAGANVLTF. For the CDR3, the DNA is TGTGCCAGCAGTTTACCTACAGGGGCTGGGGCCAACGTCCTGACTTTC.

The J gene is TRBJ1-1, the V gene TRBV14, with 8 bases aligning to TRBD1. Germline CDR1 SGHDN, CDR2 FVKESK. This CDR3 contains 16 residues. Losses at the gene ends were 0 bases for V and 4 bases for J; bases not matched to a gene: 7. Here the CDR3 DNA reads TGTGCCAGCAGCCAAGACTACGGACAGGGAGGCACTGAAGCTTTCTTT. Residues: CASSQDYGQGGTEAFF.

Points on this clone: The identical CDR3 is also encoded by other nucleotide sequences in the sample. The chain combines TRBV28 with TRBJ2-5; 7 bases are shared with TRBD1. Germline values: CDR1 MDHEN, CDR2 SYDVKM. V trimming: 5 bases; J trimming: 3 bases; junction bases outside the gene matches: 6. This CDR3 is 14 amino acids long. This chain's CDR3 is CASSPPDREETQYF. CDR3 sequence (DNA): TGTGCCAGCAGTCCCCCCGACAGGGAAGAGACCCAGTACTTC.

The rearrangement joins TRBV6-1 to TRBJ1-1; D is perhaps TRBD1 (6 bases). This CDR3 has 17 residues. V shed 2 bases and J shed 1 base, with 17 bases lying between them. Germline CDR1 is MNHNS and CDR2 is SASEGT. CDR3 coding DNA: TGTGCCAGCAGTGAAACGGGCAGTTGGGGGCCGAACACTGAAGCTTTCTTT. Its protein product is CASSETGSWGPNTEAFF.

A remark on this clone: Other nucleotide sequences from this sample produce the same CDR3. V is TRBV2 and J is TRBJ1-6; D gene ambiguous. The germline V gene encodes CDR1 SNHLY and CDR2 FYNNEI. Trimming cost V 6 bases and J 9 bases, with 6 bases left between them. The CDR3 consists of 11 residues. CDR3 loop: CASSVGSPLHF. DNA of the CDR3: TGTGCCAGCAGCGTGGGTTCACCCCTCCACTTT.

This clone occurred a few times. This chain joins TRBV9 and TRBJ2-1; D possibly corresponds to TRBD2 (6 bases). The CDR3 has 16 amino acids. The germline V gene encodes CDR1 SGDLS and CDR2 YYNGEE. V gave up 0 bases and J gave up 0 bases, with 10 bases separating them. CDR3 nucleotide sequence: TGTGCCAGCAGCGTAGTTGGGGGGTACTCCTACAATGAGCAGTTCTTC. Its translation is CASSVVGGYSYNEQFF.

This clone was found a few times. The sample holds other DNA sequences that translate to the same CDR3. The genes are TRBV30 and TRBJ1-2; D is unresolved. Germline CDR1 reads GTSNPN; CDR2 reads SVGIG (reference sequence). The CDR3 consists of 11 residues. The germline V and J ends were trimmed by 0 bases and 7 bases, with 6 bases remaining between them. CDR3 coding DNA: TGTGCCTGGAGTGTAGTTGGTGGCTACACCTTC. It translates to CAWSVVGGYTF.

The chain is built from TRBV5-4 and TRBJ1-4, with 9 positions matching TRBD1. In germline, CDR1 is SGHNT, CDR2 YYREEE (reference sequence). This CDR3 is 13 amino acids long. The ends lost 3 bases at V and 8 bases at J; junction bases unmatched: 2. This CDR3 is CASSSGTGEKLFF. DNA for the CDR3: TGTGCCAGCAGCTCGGGGACAGGGGAAAAACTGTTTTTT.

The chain employs TRBV19 and TRBJ1-5; D unclear. CDR3 length: 13 amino acids. The germline V gene has CDR1 LNHDA and CDR2 SQIVND (reference sequence). With 1 base removed from V and 7 bases from J, the gap between germline ends came to 8 bases. CDR3 coding DNA: TGTGCCAGTAGTATAGCCGGTTCCCAGCCCCAGCATTTT. This codes for CASSIAGSQPQHF.

The chain joins TRBV6-1 to TRBJ2-7; D may be TRBD1 (5 bases). The CDR3 length is 13 residues. Per germline, CDR1 MNHNS and CDR2 SASEGT. V gave up 7 bases and J gave up 3 bases, with 13 bases separating them. As DNA, the CDR3 is TGTGCCAGCACCCCGGGCAGGGACTACGAGCAGTACTTC. Its translation is CASTPGRDYEQYF.

This clone has a handful of counts. The same CDR3 arises from other DNA sequences in this sample as well. This chain links TRBV9 with TRBJ2-6; D unclear. Germline lookup yields CDR1 SGDLS and CDR2 YYNGEE. The CDR3 sequence is 15 residues long. With 0 bases removed from V and 0 bases from J, the gap between germline ends came to 4 bases. CDR3: CASSVASSGANVLTF. In DNA, the CDR3 is TGTGCCAGCAGCGTAGCTTCCTCTGGGGCCAACGTCCTGACTTTC.

The chain has TRBV6-5 and TRBJ1-2; TRBD1 aligns across 9 bases. CDR3 length: 13 residues. Germline V gives CDR1 MNHEY, CDR2 SVGAGI. With V trimmed by 6 bases and J by 8 bases, 7 bases remained unmatched. CDR3 coding DNA: TGTGCCAGCAGCCTGGGACAGGGAGGAGGCTACACCTTC. This codes for CASSLGQGGGYTF.